What follows are 2 T cell receptor beta chains derived from one specimen sequenced in a study of blood T cell repertoires in COVID-19. Repertoires were generated with immunoSEQ multiplex PCR, while TCRdb's copy carries only in-frame clones and drops some. Of around 100,000 clones in the sample, around four fifths were seen once. The sequenced sample consisted of peripheral blood. The receptors shown here come from a man between 65 and 85 years old with active or convalescent COVID-19.

This sequence joins TRBV4-2 and TRBJ2-1; 7 nucleotides agree with TRBD2. CDR3 length: 11 amino acids. The germline V gene has CDR1 LGHNA and CDR2 YNFKEQ. Trimming cost V 8 bases and J 13 bases; bases outside gene matches: 8. The CDR3 DNA is TGTGCCAGCGCACGGGAGGCGGTTCAGTTCTTC. It encodes CASAREAVQFF.

V gene TRBV7-9 combines with J gene TRBJ2-7; 8 positions match TRBD1. The germline V gene encodes CDR1 SEHNR and CDR2 FQNEAQ (reference sequence). J was trimmed by 1 base and V by 3 bases; bases with no gene match: 5. The CDR3 covers 15 residues. CDR3 bases: TGTGCCAGCAGCTTGTGGACAGGGCAATCCTACGAGCAGTACTTC. Translated, it gives CASSLWTGQSYEQYF. Filled out from reference TRBV7-9 and TRBJ2-7, the complete variable domain reads DTGVSQNPRHKITKRGQNVTFRCDPISEHNRLYWYRQTLGQGPEFLTYFQNEAQLEKSRLLSDRFSAERPKGSFSTLEIQRTEQGDSAMYLCASSLWTGQSYEQYFGPGTRLTVT.